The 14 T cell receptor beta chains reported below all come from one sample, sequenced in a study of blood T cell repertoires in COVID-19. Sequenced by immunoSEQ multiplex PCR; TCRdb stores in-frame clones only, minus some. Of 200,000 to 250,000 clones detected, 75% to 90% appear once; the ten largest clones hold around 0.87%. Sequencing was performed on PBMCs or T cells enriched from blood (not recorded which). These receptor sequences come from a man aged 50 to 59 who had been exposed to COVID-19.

CDR3 sequence reads: CASSLVVTGGDEQFF. The CDR3 DNA reads TGCGCCAGCAGCTTGGTTGTGACAGGGGGCGATGAGCAGTTCTTC. The chain employs TRBV5-1 and TRBJ2-1; TRBD1 agrees at 10 bases. CDR1 is SGHRS, CDR2 YFSETQ, per germline. Unmatched junction bases numbered 5, after V lost 0 bases and J lost 8 bases. The CDR3 is 15 residues long.

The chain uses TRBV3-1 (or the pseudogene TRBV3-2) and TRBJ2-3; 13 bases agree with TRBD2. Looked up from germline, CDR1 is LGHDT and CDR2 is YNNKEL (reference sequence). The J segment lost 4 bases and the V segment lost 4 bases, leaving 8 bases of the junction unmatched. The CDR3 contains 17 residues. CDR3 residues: CASSRTSGRAVSDTQYF. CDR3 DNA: TGTGCCAGCAGCCGGACTAGCGGGAGAGCGGTATCAGATACGCAGTATTTT.

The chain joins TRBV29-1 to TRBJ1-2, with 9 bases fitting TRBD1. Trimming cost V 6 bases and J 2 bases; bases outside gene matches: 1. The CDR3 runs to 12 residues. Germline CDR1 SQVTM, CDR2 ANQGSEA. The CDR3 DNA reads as TGCAGCGTGGGACAGGGAAACTATGGCTACACCTTC. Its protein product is CSVGQGNYGYTF. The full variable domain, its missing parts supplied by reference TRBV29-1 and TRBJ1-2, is SAVISQKPSRDICQRGTSLTIQCQVDSQVTMMFWYRQQPGQSLTLIATANQGSEATYESGFVIDKFPISRPNLTFSTLTVSNMSPEDSSIYLCSVGQGNYGYTFGSGTRLTVV.

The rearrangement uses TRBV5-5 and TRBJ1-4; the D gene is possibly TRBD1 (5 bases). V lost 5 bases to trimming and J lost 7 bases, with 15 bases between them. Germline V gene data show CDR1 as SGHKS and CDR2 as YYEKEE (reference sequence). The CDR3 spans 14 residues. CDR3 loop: CASSGQGLGEKLFF. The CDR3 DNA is TGTGCCAGCAGTGGGCAGGGCCTAGGTGAAAAACTGTTTTTT.

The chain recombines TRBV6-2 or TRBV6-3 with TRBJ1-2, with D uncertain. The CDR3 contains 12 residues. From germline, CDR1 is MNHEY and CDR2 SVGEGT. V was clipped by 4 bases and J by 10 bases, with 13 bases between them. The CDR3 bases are TGTGCCAGCAGTTCCCGTGAGGGTTCCTACACCTTC. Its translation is CASSSREGSYTF.

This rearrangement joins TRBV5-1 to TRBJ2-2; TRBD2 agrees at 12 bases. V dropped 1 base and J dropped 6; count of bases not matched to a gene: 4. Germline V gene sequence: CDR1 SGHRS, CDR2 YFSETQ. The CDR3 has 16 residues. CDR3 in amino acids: CASSLSSGGAAGELFF. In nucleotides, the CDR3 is TGCGCCAGCAGCTTGTCTAGCGGGGGGGCCGCCGGGGAGCTGTTTTTT.

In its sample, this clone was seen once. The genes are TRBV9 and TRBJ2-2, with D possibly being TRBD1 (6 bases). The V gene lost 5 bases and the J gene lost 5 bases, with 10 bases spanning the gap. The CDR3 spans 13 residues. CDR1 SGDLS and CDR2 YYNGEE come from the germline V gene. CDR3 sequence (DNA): TGTGCCAGCAGTCAGGGGCTGACCGGGGAGCTGTTTTTT. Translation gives CASSQGLTGELFF.

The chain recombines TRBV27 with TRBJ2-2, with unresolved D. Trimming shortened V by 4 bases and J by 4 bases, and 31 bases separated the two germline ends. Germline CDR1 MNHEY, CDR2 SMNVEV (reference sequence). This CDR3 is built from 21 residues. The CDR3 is CASSYHLFSQRPTSFTGELFF. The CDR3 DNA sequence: TGTGCCAGCAGTTATCACCTATTTTCCCAGCGCCCGACCTCTTTCACCGGGGAGCTGTTTTTT.

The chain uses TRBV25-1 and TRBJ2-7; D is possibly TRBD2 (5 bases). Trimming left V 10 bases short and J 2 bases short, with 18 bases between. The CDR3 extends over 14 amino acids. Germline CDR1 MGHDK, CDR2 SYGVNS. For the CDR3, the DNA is TGTGCCACAGCCTTAGGAAGCGGTGCCTACGAGCAGTACTTC. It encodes CATALGSGAYEQYF.

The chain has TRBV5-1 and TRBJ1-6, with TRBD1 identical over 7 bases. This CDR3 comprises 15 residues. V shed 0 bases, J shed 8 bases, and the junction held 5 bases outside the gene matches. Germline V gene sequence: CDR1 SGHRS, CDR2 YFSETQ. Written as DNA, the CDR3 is TGCGCCAGCAGCTTGGCTGACAGGGACCATTCACCCCTCCACTTT. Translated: CASSLADRDHSPLHF.

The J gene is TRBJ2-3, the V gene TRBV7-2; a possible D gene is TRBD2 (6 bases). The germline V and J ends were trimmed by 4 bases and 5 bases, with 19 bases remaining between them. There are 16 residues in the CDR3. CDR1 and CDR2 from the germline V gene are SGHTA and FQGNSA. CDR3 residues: CASSYGNVGGGDTQYF. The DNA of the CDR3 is TGTGCCAGCAGCTACGGGAATGTCGGGGGTGGAGATACGCAGTATTTT. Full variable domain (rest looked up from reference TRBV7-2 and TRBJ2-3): GAGVSQSPSNKVTEKGKDVELRCDPISGHTALYWYRQSLGQGLEFLIYFQGNSAPDKSGLPSDRFSAERTGGSVSTLTIQRTQQEDSAVYLCASSYGNVGGGDTQYFGPGTRLTVL.

The CDR3 DNA reads TGTGCCAGCTCAAGGGGACTAGCGGGAGTTATGGAGACCCAGTACTTC. It is translated as CASSRGLAGVMETQYF. The V gene is TRBV18, the J gene TRBJ2-5, with 14 bases aligning to TRBD2. The CDR3 extends over 16 amino acids. CDR1 is KGHSH, CDR2 LQKENI, per germline. V gave up 5 bases and J gave up 5 bases; unmatched junction bases: 7.

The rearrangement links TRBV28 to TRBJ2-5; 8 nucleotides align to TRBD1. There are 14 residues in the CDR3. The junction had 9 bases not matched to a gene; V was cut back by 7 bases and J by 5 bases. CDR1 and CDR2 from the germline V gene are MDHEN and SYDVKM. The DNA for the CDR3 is TGTGCCAGCAAGGGGCAGGGGGCGTGGGAGACCCAGTACTTC. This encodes CASKGQGAWETQYF. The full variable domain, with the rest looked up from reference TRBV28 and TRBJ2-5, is DVKVTQSSRYLVKRTGEKVFLECVQDMDHENMFWYRQDPGLGLRLIYFSYDVKMKEKGDIPEGYSVSREKKERFSLILESASTNQTSMYLCASKGQGAWETQYFGPGTRLLVL.

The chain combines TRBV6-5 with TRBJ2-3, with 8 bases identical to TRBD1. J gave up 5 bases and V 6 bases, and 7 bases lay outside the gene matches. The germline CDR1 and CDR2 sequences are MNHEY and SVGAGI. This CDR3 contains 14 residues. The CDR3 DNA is TGTGCCAGCAGGCCTCAGGGGGCAGGAGATACGCAGTATTTT. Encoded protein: CASRPQGAGDTQYF.